This T cell receptor (beta chain) was documented in a study of response to subunit inactivated influenza vaccine. TCRdb re-analysed the RT-PCR reads in MiXCR, keeping a single row per CDR3 protein. The sample lists approximately 520,000 distinct CDR3 sequences, about 25% occurring once. On this clonotype itself: Antigen: not known.

General study results and limits: It was suggested by the authors that few new T cells are recruited by each seasonal influenza vaccination.

CDR1 is SGHRS, CDR2 YFSETQ, per germline. Deletions cut 1 base from V and 5 bases from J, with 6 bases between. The CDR3 totals 13 residues. The sequenced sample was CD4+ T cells sorted from PBMCs, obtained roughly 5 days after vaccination. The clonotype comes from a man in his forties or fifties who received an inactivated influenza vaccine. The rearrangement links TRBV5-1 to TRBJ2-2, with D unresolved. This CDR3 reads CASSLFRTGELFF. CDR3 DNA sequence: TGCGCCAGCAGCTTGTTTCGGACCGGGGAGCTGTTTTTT.